Sequencing of this TCR beta chain was carried out in a study of CD8 T cells in Susac syndrome. This clonotype was detected only once. RNA was extracted with the RNeasy kit, and a quantity of roughly 0.5 to 1 ug was reverse transcribed using random hexamers. TCRdb passed the immunoSEQ multiplex PCR reads through MiXCR, listing each CDR3 protein once. The profile covers about 240,000 distinct CDR3 sequences, with roughly 95% appearing a single time and about 0.094% taken by the ten largest. Germline assignment: CDR1 LNHDA and CDR2 SQIVND (reference sequence). V was pared by 10 bases and J by 1 base, with 12 bases between. The CDR3 is made up of 13 amino acids.

The chain is built from TRBV19 and TRBJ2-3; TRBD2 is a possible D gene (5 bases). Material: CD4+ T cells from PBMCs. This TCR came from a human donor with Susac syndrome. CDR3 sequence: CATRTGGTDTQYF. The CDR3, as DNA: TGTGCCACACGTACCGGGGGCACAGATACGCAGTATTTT.